This TCR beta chain was observed in a study of Ad26.COV2.S vaccination and SARS-CoV-2 variants. Treatment reported: 19 received Ad26.COV2.S at low or high dose, single or two shots; several received placebo; per-sample allocation not given. Sampling occurred on day 63 after the first vaccine or placebo injection. Some clones are missing from TCRdb's copy, which holds only in-frame ones; the method was immunoSEQ multiplex PCR. The sample contains 320,000 or so clones, roughly nine tenths of which appear only once. The sequence derives from a person aged 18-65 years who received the Ad26.COV2.S COVID-19 vaccine or a placebo. The starting material was peripheral blood, obtained in a trial of Ad26.COV2.S vaccine versus placebo.

The CDR3 DNA is TGTGCCAGCAGTTACTCCCCCACAGGGAATAGGTTCTACGAGCAGTACTTC. Protein sequence: CASSYSPTGNRFYEQYF. This chain joins TRBV6-2 or TRBV6-3 and TRBJ2-7, with a possible D match to TRBD1 (6 bases). Trimming shortened V by 0 bases and J by 3 bases, and 18 bases separated the two germline ends. The CDR3 totals 17 residues. Germline lookup yields CDR1 MNHEY and CDR2 SVGEGT.